A selection of T cell receptor beta chains follows, all from one sample in a study of T cells after yellow fever vaccination. MiXCR, applied by TCRdb to the 5' RACE reads, yields one record per CDR3 protein. The data show approximately 110,000 distinct CDR3 sequences, 8.4% seen once. Here the sequenced sample was CD8+ T cells sorted from PBMCs, taken 45 days after the yellow fever booster vaccination. These receptors all come from a man aged 30-40 years who received the YFV17D yellow fever vaccine. Each CDR3 is given with its conserved first and last residue. The D gene is left open where the match is weak. Size tells how often a clone was seen (once, few, many) or the class of an expanded clone, and some rows leave it out.

V	J	D	size	CDR3	DNA
TRBV20-1	TRBJ2-1	.	few	CSARGGEYNEQFF	TGCAGTGCTAGAGGTGGGGAATACAATGAGCAGTTCTTC
TRBV20-1	TRBJ1-4	TRBD1	many	CSAIPRDRGEKLFF	TGCAGTGCTATCCCCCGGGACAGGGGTGAAAAACTGTTTTTT
TRBV5-1	TRBJ1-4	.	.	CASSLYPEETEKLFF	TGCGCCAGCAGCTTGTATCCGGAGGAGACGGAAAAACTGTTTTTT
TRBV19	TRBJ2-3	TRBD2	many	CASSIGAGAADTQYF	TGTGCCAGTAGTATCGGAGCGGGAGCTGCAGATACGCAGTATTTT
TRBV29-1	TRBJ2-1	.	many	CSVVGPSSYNEQFF	TGCAGCGTTGTTGGGCCAAGCTCCTACAATGAGCAGTTCTTC
TRBV4-3	TRBJ2-7	TRBD1	many	CASSQDGTGKSYEQYF	TGCGCCAGCAGCCAAGACGGGACAGGGAAGTCGTACGAGCAGTACTTC
TRBV20-1	TRBJ2-3	.	many	CSAREEEEGTQYF	TGCAGTGCTAGAGAGGAAGAGGAGGGTACGCAGTATTTT
TRBV7-2	TRBJ2-7	.	many	CASSLEQGWDEQYF	TGTGCCAGCAGCTTAGAACAGGGCTGGGACGAGCAGTACTTC
TRBV29-1	TRBJ2-7	.	few	CSVEGAGPYYYEQYF	TGCAGCGTTGAGGGTGCCGGGCCCTATTACTACGAGCAGTACTTC
TRBV9	TRBJ2-1	TRBD2	few	CASTSGGAYNEQFF	TGTGCCAGCACCTCGGGGGGGGCCTACAATGAGCAGTTCTTC
TRBV7-9	TRBJ2-7	.	few	CASSLEVYEQYF	TGTGCCAGCAGCTTAGAGGTGTACGAGCAGTACTTC
TRBV4-2	TRBJ2-7	TRBD2	many	CASSHRTSGLYEQYF	TGTGCCAGCAGCCACCGGACTAGCGGGCTCTACGAGCAGTACTTC
TRBV20-1	TRBJ2-7	.	many	CSAGEWGPSYEQYF	TGCAGTGCTGGGGAATGGGGTCCTTCCTACGAGCAGTACTTC
TRBV5-6	TRBJ2-2	.	many	CASTPGYTGELFF	TGTGCCAGCACCCCCGGATACACCGGGGAGCTGTTTTTT
TRBV6-5	TRBJ2-3	.	many	CASSKTSYRTDTQYF	TGTGCCAGCAGCAAGACTAGTTATCGCACAGATACGCAGTATTTT
TRBV5-1	TRBJ1-1	TRBD1	many	CASSLGTGATEAFF	TGCGCCAGCAGCCTCGGGACAGGGGCCACTGAAGCTTTCTTT
TRBV20-1	TRBJ2-7	.	many	CSARGSGEQYF	TGCAGTGCGAGGGGATCCGGGGAGCAGTACTTC
TRBV18	TRBJ2-6	TRBD2	many	CASSPPPGLAGGYSGANVLTF	TGTGCCAGCTCTCCTCCACCGGGACTAGCGGGAGGATACTCTGGGGCCAACGTCCTGACTTTC
TRBV6-1	TRBJ2-5	.	few	CASRARDPYTQETQYF	TGTGCCAGCAGAGCCCGGGACCCCTATACTCAAGAGACCCAGTACTTC
TRBV19	TRBJ2-7	TRBD2	few	CASKSGMGYEQYF	TGTGCCAGTAAGAGCGGGATGGGCTACGAGCAGTACTTC
TRBV12-3/TRBV12-4	TRBJ2-7	TRBD1	many	CASSNTGQGYEQYF	TGTGCCAGCAGTAACACGGGACAGGGATACGAGCAGTACTTC
TRBV7-2	TRBJ2-7	.	few	CASSLDPGSAYEQYF	TGTGCCAGCAGCCTAGACCCGGGTTCAGCCTACGAGCAGTACTTC
TRBV30	TRBJ2-7	.	.	CAWRGIQPQGTGYEQYF	TGTGCCTGGAGAGGAATCCAACCCCAGGGGACGGGCTACGAGCAGTACTTC
TRBV7-6	TRBJ2-1	TRBD2	many	CASSNPGVAGGTAYNEQFF	TGTGCCAGCAGCAACCCGGGAGTAGCGGGAGGTACCGCCTACAATGAGCAGTTCTTC
TRBV12-3/TRBV12-4	TRBJ2-7	TRBD2	many	CASRATSGAYEQYF	TGTGCCAGCAGAGCCACTAGCGGAGCTTACGAGCAGTACTTC
TRBV19	TRBJ1-2	.	.	CASRGYGYTF	TGTGCCAGTAGAGGATATGGCTACACCTTC
TRBV27	TRBJ2-3	.	many	CASSDLAWSGTDTQYF	TGTGCCAGCAGCGACCTAGCGTGGTCTGGCACAGATACGCAGTATTTT
TRBV4-3	TRBJ2-1	TRBD2	many	CASSPGRSSYNEQFF	TGCGCCAGCAGCCCCGGGAGGAGCTCCTACAATGAGCAGTTCTTC
TRBV29-1	TRBJ2-3	.	many	CSVRGGSPYTQYF	TGCAGCGTGAGGGGAGGATCACCCTATACGCAGTATTTT
TRBV19	TRBJ2-1	TRBD2	many	CASSMPSGRESSYNEQFF	TGTGCCAGTAGTATGCCTAGCGGGAGGGAAAGCTCCTACAATGAGCAGTTCTTC